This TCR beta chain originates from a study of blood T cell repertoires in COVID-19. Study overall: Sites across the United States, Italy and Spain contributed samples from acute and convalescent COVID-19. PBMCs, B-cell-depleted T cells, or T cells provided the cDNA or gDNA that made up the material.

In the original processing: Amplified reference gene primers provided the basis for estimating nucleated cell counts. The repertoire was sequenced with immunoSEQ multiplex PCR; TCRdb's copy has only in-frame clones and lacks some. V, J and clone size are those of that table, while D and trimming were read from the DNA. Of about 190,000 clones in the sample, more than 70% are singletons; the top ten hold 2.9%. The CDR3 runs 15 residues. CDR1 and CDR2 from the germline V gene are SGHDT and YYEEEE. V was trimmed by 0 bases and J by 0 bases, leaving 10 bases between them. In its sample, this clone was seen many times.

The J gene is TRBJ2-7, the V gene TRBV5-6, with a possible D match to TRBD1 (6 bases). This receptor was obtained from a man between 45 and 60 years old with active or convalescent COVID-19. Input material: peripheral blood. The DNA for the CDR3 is TGTGCCAGCAGCTTGGCAGGGGCGAGCTCCTACGAGCAGTACTTC. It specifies CASSLAGASSYEQYF.